The next 26 T cell receptor beta chains were all read from a single sample in a study of tumor and adjacent non-tumor tissue in lung cancer. No cell sorting was done before RNA was extracted from the tissue. The library came from three nested PCR rounds adapted from ARM-PCR protocols. TCRdb re-analysed the multiplex PCR reads in MiXCR, keeping a single row per CDR3 protein. Of about 200,000 distinct CDR3 sequences in the sample, about two thirds were seen once. The sequenced material came from lung tumor tissue. These receptors were obtained from a man in his sixties with non-small cell lung cancer.

This clonotype was seen more than once but under ten times. V gene TRBV5-4 combines with J gene TRBJ2-1; 7 bases match TRBD2. The J segment lost 2 bases and the V segment lost 2 bases, leaving 13 bases of the junction unmatched. Germline CDR1 reads SGHNT; CDR2 reads YYREEE (reference sequence). The CDR3 is 18 residues long. The CDR3 region is CASSLSYTSASPYNEQFF. CDR3 DNA: TGTGCCAGCAGCTTATCGTACACTAGCGCTTCCCCCTACAATGAGCAGTTCTTC.

The V and J genes are TRBV6-5 and TRBJ1-1, with a weak D call TRBD1 (5 bases). The CDR3 runs to 14 residues. Germline V CDR1 and CDR2: MNHEY, SVGAGI. Trimming took 3 bases from V and 3 from J, leaving 11 bases between them. CDR3 bases: TGTGCCAGCAGTTATCGCAGGGCTGACACTGAAGCTTTCTTT. Protein product: CASSYRRADTEAFF.

Concerning this clonotype itself: One junction end disagrees with the germline gene, perhaps due to a read error. The chain carries TRBV20-1 and TRBJ1-4; D uncertain. This CDR3 has 12 residues. The germline V gene encodes CDR1 DFQATT and CDR2 SNEGSKA (reference sequence). CDR3 coding DNA: TGCAGTGGAAGACAAGGATATGAAAATCTGTTTTTT. This sequence encodes CSGRQGYENLFF.

As for this clonotype: This may come from a read error, since a much larger clone is one base off. The chain combines TRBV29-1 with TRBJ2-5, with D possibly being TRBD1 (6 bases). Germline V gene sequence: CDR1 SQVTM, CDR2 ANQGSEA. The length of the CDR3 is 12 residues. CDR3 nucleotide sequence: TGCAGCGTTACGGGACACCAAGAGGCCCAGTACTTC. This sequence encodes CSVTGHQEAQYF.

On this clonotype itself: The junction departs from the called germline gene at one end, perhaps through a read error. V and J are TRBV4-2 and TRBJ2-2; D is possibly TRBD1 or TRBD2 (5 bases each). Germline CDR1 reads LGHNA; CDR2 reads YNFKEQ. This CDR3 has 15 residues. The CDR3 DNA reads TGTGTCAGCAGCCAAGGGAGAGGGGACACCGGGGAGCTGTTTTTT. It is translated as CVSSQGRGDTGELFF.

Note on this clonotype: A much larger clone lies one base from this, so it may be a read error. The gene calls are TRBV29-1 and TRBJ2-7, with D possibly matching TRBD1 (5 bases). Germline V gives CDR1 SQVTM, CDR2 ANQGSEA. The length of the CDR3 is 13 residues. The CDR3 spells CSIESGWRSEQYF. CDR3 DNA: TGCAGCATTGAATCAGGGTGGAGAAGCGAGCAGTACTTC.

This clonotype was recorded once. At one end the junction does not follow the germline gene, possibly because of a read error. The J gene is TRBJ2-2, the V gene TRBV4-3, with D perhaps assigned TRBD1 or TRBD2 (5 bases each). This CDR3 comprises 16 residues. Germline CDR1 LGHNA, CDR2 YSLEER. CDR3 in DNA: TGCGCCAGCAGTCAAGAGTTCAGGGTATTGGCCGGGGAGCTGTTTTTC. This translates into CASSQEFRVLAGELFF.

As to this clonotype: Given the absence of the conserved phenylalanine or tryptophan at the CDR3 end, a read error is likely. The rearrangement joins TRBV5-6 to TRBJ1-2; D call uncertain. The CDR3 spans 16 residues. Germline V gene data show CDR1 as SGHDT and CDR2 as YYEEEE. The DNA for the CDR3 is TGTGCCATCAGCAGAGACCCGGCCCCGATATTCTATGGCTACACCTCC. Translation: CAISRDPAPIFYGYTS.

Of note for this clonotype: This may stem from a read error, because a much larger clone lies one nucleotide away. No conserved phenylalanine or tryptophan ends this CDR3, so it is likely a read error. The chain recombines TRBV4-3 with TRBJ2-3; tentatively, D is TRBD2 (6 bases). V was shortened by 0 bases and J by 10 bases, with 20 bases between the two germline ends. The CDR3 spans 16 residues. The germline CDR1 and CDR2 sequences are LGHNA and YSLEER. CDR3 in amino acids: CASSQDGGTRQGAQYY. The CDR3 DNA sequence: TGCGCCAGCAGCCAAGATGGCGGGACCAGACAAGGGGCGCAGTATTAT.

The chain employs TRBV10-2 and TRBJ1-4, with 11 nucleotides matching TRBD1. From germline, CDR1 is WSHSY and CDR2 SAAADI. The CDR3 is made up of 15 amino acids. Trimming cost V 6 bases and J 7 bases; bases outside gene matches: 7. CDR3 nucleotide sequence: TGCGCCAGCAGAGCCCCGGGACAGGGGGGTGAAAAACTGTTTTTT. It translates to CASRAPGQGGEKLFF.

Remarks on this clonotype: Relative to the germline gene, one junction end is altered; a read error may explain this. This chain connects TRBV4-2 to TRBJ2-2; 7 bases map to TRBD1. The CDR3 contains 15 residues. Germline CDR1 and CDR2: LGHNA and YNFKEQ. The CDR3 DNA is TGTGCCAGCAGCCAAGGAACAGGGGACACCGGGGAGCCGTTCTTT. Its translation: CASSQGTGDTGEPFF.

The sample holds many counts of this clonotype. The chain is built from TRBV30 and TRBJ2-3; D perhaps matches TRBD2 (7 bases). The CDR3 has 14 residues. Germline assignment: CDR1 GTSNPN and CDR2 SVGIG (reference sequence). Trimming left V 5 bases short and J 3 bases short, with 15 bases between. CDR3 sequence (DNA): TGTGCCTGGGGCCCGGGGGGCGCTACAGATACGCAGTATTTT. Its translation is CAWGPGGATDTQYF.

Note on this clonotype: Because the CDR3 is missing its conserved closing phenylalanine or tryptophan, this is likely a read error. The chain joins TRBV5-6 to TRBJ2-5; D is unresolved. V lost 4 bases and J lost 4, with 20 bases in between. The CDR3 extends over 16 amino acids. Germline CDR1 SGHDT, CDR2 YYEEEE. The CDR3 is CASSSGRVSRGETQYI. In DNA, the CDR3 is TGTGCCAGCAGCAGTGGCCGGGTCTCCCGAGGAGAGACCCAGTACATC.

The rearrangement links TRBV6-5 to TRBJ1-1; TRBD1 matches 9 bases. Trimming took 5 bases from V and 1 from J; bases not matched to a gene: 8. The V gene's germline CDR1 is MNHEY and CDR2 SVGAGI. This CDR3 has 16 residues. CDR3 protein: CASSRILTGGNTEAFF. The CDR3 DNA reads as TGTGCCAGCAGTCGAATACTGACAGGGGGGAACACTGAAGCTTTCTTT.

The chain recombines TRBV7-9 with TRBJ2-1; D ambiguous. The CDR3 is made up of 11 amino acids. The germline V gene has CDR1 SEHNR and CDR2 FQNEAQ (reference sequence). CDR3 residues: CASRREYEQFF. The CDR3 DNA follows: TGTGCATCTCGAAGGGAATATGAGCAGTTCTTC.

This chain links TRBV12-3 or TRBV12-4 with TRBJ1-2, with D maybe TRBD1 (5 bases). V lost 6 bases and J lost 8, with 19 bases in between. The CDR3 contains 14 residues. The CDR3 here is CASSPNGGIGGYTF. The CDR3 coding sequence is TGTGCCAGCAGCCCCAACGGGGGGATCGGGGGCTACACCTTC.

On this clonotype: A much bigger clone sits one base away, suggesting this may be a read error. V usage is TRBV13 and J usage is TRBJ2-7; TRBD1 might be the D (6 bases). This CDR3 has 14 residues. CDR1 and CDR2 (germline): PRHDT, FYEKMQ (reference sequence). CDR3 amino acids: CARSSRQVSYEQYF. As DNA, the CDR3 is TGTGCCAGGAGCTCAAGACAGGTCTCCTACGAGCAGTACTTC.

This chain joins TRBV11-2 and TRBJ2-7; D could derive from TRBD1 or TRBD2 (7 bases each). V lost 10 bases to trimming and J lost 8 bases, with 18 bases between them. The CDR3 is made up of 12 amino acids. CDR1 is SGHAT and CDR2 is FQNNGV in the germline V gene. Here the CDR3 DNA reads TGTGCCACAGGGGGGGGCTCGTACAAGCAGTACTTC. This gives the protein CATGGGSYKQYF.

A remark on this clonotype: A much more abundant neighbour one base away suggests this may be a read error. The chain uses TRBV5-5 and TRBJ2-1; TRBD1 agrees at 8 bases. CDR3 length: 15 residues. Germline values: CDR1 SGHKS, CDR2 YYEKEE (reference sequence). The CDR3 DNA is TGTCCCAGCAGCCCGGGGACAGGCTCCTACAATGAGCAGTTCTTC. Its translation: CPSSPGTGSYNEQFF.

This clonotype was detected only once. The chain uses TRBV7-9 and TRBJ1-1, with 8 bases matching TRBD1. This CDR3 region has 14 residues. Germline V CDR1 and CDR2: SEHNR, FQNEAQ (reference sequence). Trimming took 5 bases from V and 4 from J; bases not matched to a gene: 6. In nucleotides, the CDR3 is TGTGCCAGCAGCCTGGGACAGGCGATCACTGAAGCTTTCTTT. Its protein product is CASSLGQAITEAFF.

This chain connects TRBV30 to TRBJ2-1; D might be TRBD2 (6 bases). The ends were cut back, 3 bases at V and 10 bases at J, with 19 bases in the middle. Looked up from germline, CDR1 is GTSNPN and CDR2 is SVGIG (reference sequence). The CDR3 length is 14 residues. The CDR3 region is CAWSGGLGAGEQFF. The DNA for the CDR3 is TGTGCCTGGAGCGGGGGACTTGGGGCTGGGGAGCAGTTCTTC.

With respect to this clonotype: A junction end diverges from the germline sequence, so it may reflect a read error. The chain recombines TRBV11-2 with TRBJ1-2, with D unclear. Per the germline V gene, CDR1 is SGHAT and CDR2 is FQNNGV. This CDR3 is 14 amino acids long. CDR3 DNA sequence: TGTGACAGCACCTCGACCACAGCGGTTGGAGGCTACACCTTC. Its protein is CDSTSTTAVGGYTF.

Turning to this clonotype: Its ends do not fully match the called genes, so a read error is possible. The chain links TRBV29-1 to TRBJ1-5, with 7 bases fitting TRBD1. This CDR3 contains 16 residues. Germline values: CDR1 SQVTM, CDR2 ANQGSEA. CDR3 DNA: TGCAACGTTTTAGGGGTCCCAGGGGGAAACAATCGGCCCCAGCATTTT. Protein product: CNVLGVPGGNNRPQHF.

With regard to this clonotype: This may arise from a read error, as a much more abundant clone is one base away. The chain links TRBV20-1 to TRBJ2-5, with TRBD2 identical over 7 bases. CDR1 and CDR2 (germline): DFQATT, SNEGSKA (reference sequence). J lost 0 bases, V lost 0 bases, and 7 bases had no gene match. This CDR3 has 16 residues. CDR3: CSARDAWTRNQETQYF. The DNA of the CDR3 is TGCAGTGCTAGAGATGCCTGGACTAGGAACCAAGAGACCCAGTACTTC.

Regarding this clonotype: A much larger clone lies a single base off, so this may be a read error. The rearrangement links TRBV6-5 to TRBJ2-3; D ambiguous. Germline loops: CDR1 MNHEY, CDR2 SVGAGI. The CDR3 has 12 amino acids. CDR3 nucleotide sequence: TGTGCCAGCACCACCGGCACAGATACGCCGTATTTT. Its protein is CASTTGTDTPYF.

In regard to this clonotype: Relative to the germline gene, one junction end is altered; a read error may explain this. V gene TRBV6-2 or TRBV6-3 combines with J gene TRBJ2-1, with no clear D. The CDR3 length is 12 residues. Germline lookup yields CDR1 MNHEY and CDR2 SVGEGT. DNA for the CDR3: TGTGCCGGCAGTTTGACTGCGAATGAGCAGGTCTTC. As protein: CAGSLTANEQVF.